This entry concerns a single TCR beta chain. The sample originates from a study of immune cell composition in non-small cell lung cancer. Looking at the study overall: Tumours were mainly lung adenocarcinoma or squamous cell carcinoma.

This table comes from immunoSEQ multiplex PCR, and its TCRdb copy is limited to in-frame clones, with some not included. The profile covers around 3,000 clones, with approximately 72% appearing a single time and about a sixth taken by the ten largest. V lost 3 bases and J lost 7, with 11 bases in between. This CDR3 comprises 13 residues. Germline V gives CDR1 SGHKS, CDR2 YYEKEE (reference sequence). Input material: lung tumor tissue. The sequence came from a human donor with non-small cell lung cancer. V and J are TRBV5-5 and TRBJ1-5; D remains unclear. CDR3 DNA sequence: TGTGCCAGCAGCTCGTATCCGGGGCAGCCCCAGCATTTT. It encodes CASSSYPGQPQHF.